These 4 T cell receptor beta chains share one sample of origin, sequenced in a study of response to subunit inactivated influenza vaccine. MiXCR, run by TCRdb on the RT-PCR reads, gives a single entry per CDR3 protein. The sample yields 500,000 to 750,000 distinct CDR3 sequences, 14% seen once. The sequencing here drew on PBMCs from blood, taken 11 to 12 days after vaccination. The source of these receptors is a man aged 45-60 years who received an inactivated influenza vaccine.

This clonotype has a handful of counts. In DNA, the CDR3 is TGCGCCAGCAGCTTGTCCCAATCGAACACCGGGGAGCTGTTTTTT. It yields the protein CASSLSQSNTGELFF. V gene TRBV5-1 combines with J gene TRBJ2-2; D is unclear. This CDR3 contains 15 residues. Germline CDR1 reads SGHRS; CDR2 reads YFSETQ. The V end was cut by 1 base, the J end by 0 bases, with 7 bases between.

The gene calls are TRBV6-5 and TRBJ2-6; no reliable D call. Germline V gene lookup returns CDR1 MNHEY and CDR2 SVGAGI. The ends were cut back, 5 bases at V and 1 base at J, with 9 bases in the middle. This CDR3 has 15 amino acids. CDR3 loop: CASSATRSGANVLTF. The CDR3 DNA sequence: TGTGCCAGCAGTGCTACTCGATCTGGGGCCAACGTCCTGACTTTC.

This clonotype has only a few counts. V usage is TRBV12-3 or TRBV12-4 and J usage is TRBJ2-1, with 14 bases lining up with TRBD2. Trimming took 6 bases from V and 5 from J; bases not matched to a gene: 6. The length of the CDR3 is 16 residues. The CDR3 DNA reads TGTGCCAGCAGCCCCGGACTAGCGGGGGGTAACAATGAGCAGTTCTTC. Amino acids: CASSPGLAGGNNEQFF.

The gene calls are TRBV24-1 and TRBJ2-7; D perhaps matches TRBD2 (6 bases). Germline CDR1 reads KGHDR; CDR2 reads SFDVKD. V was cut by 1 base and J by 5 bases, with 8 bases left in between. The CDR3 totals 13 residues. The CDR3 bases are TGTGCCACCAGTGATTTTGGGGAGGACGAGCAGTACTTC. Protein product: CATSDFGEDEQYF.